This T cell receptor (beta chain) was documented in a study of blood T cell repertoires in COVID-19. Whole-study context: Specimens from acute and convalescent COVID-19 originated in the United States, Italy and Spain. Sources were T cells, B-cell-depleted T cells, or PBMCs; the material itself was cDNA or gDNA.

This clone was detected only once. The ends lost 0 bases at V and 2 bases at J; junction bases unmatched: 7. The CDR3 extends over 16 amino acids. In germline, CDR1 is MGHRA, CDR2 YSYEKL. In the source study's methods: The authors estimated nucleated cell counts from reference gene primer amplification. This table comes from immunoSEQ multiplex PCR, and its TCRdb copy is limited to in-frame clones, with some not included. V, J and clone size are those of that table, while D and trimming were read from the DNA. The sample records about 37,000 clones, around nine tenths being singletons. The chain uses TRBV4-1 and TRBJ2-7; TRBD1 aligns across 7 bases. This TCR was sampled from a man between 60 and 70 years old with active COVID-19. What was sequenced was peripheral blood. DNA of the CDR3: TGCGCCAGCAGCCAAGATGCACAGGGGTTACCCTACGAGCAGTACTTC. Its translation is CASSQDAQGLPYEQYF.